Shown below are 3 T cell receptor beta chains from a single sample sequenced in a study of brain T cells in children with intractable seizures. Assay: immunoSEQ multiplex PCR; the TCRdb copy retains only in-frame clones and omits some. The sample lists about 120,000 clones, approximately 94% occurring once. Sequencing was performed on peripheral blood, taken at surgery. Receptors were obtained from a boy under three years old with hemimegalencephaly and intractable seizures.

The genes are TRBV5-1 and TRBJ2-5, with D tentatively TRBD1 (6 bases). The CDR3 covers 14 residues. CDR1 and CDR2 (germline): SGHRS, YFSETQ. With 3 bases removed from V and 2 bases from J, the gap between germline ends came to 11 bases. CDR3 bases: TGCGCCAGCAGCTCTTTCGGGACACAAGAGACCCAGTACTTC. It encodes CASSSFGTQETQYF.

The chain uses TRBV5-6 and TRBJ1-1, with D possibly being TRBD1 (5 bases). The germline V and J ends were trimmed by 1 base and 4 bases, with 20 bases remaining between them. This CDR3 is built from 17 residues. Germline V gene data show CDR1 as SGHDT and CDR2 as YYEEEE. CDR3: CASSLRDPGAVGTEAFF. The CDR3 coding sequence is TGTGCCAGCAGCTTGCGGGACCCGGGTGCCGTGGGCACTGAAGCTTTCTTT.

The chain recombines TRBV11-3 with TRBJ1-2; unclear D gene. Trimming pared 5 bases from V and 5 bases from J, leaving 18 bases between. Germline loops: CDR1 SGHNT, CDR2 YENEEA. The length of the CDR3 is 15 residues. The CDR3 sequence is CASSRTSLDQYGYTF. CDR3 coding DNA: TGTGCCAGCAGCCGAACGAGTCTGGATCAGTATGGCTACACCTTC.